What follows are 18 T cell receptor beta chains derived from one specimen sequenced in a study. Sequenced by immunoSEQ multiplex PCR; TCRdb stores in-frame clones only, minus some. The sample has approximately 53,000 clones, 85% to 95% seen once; the top ten hold about 10%. Material: PBMCs. These receptors were taken from a man aged 40-55 years with rheumatoid arthritis.

J is TRBJ1-5 and V is TRBV7-9; D ambiguous. Germline V lookup: CDR1 SEHNR, CDR2 FQNEAQ (reference sequence). V dropped 5 bases and J dropped 5 bases, with 10 bases sitting between them. The CDR3 has 13 amino acids. The CDR3 nucleotides read TGTGCCAGCAGCCCCGCGCGGGATCAGCCCCAGCATTTT. Translation gives CASSPARDQPQHF. Complete variable domain (other parts from reference TRBV7-9 and TRBJ1-5): DTGVSQNPRHKITKRGQNVTFRCDPISEHNRLYWYRQTLGQGPEFLTYFQNEAQLEKSRLLSDRFSAERPKGSFSTLEIQRTEQGDSAMYLCASSPARDQPQHFGDGTRLSIL.

The chain couples TRBV11-2 to TRBJ1-1; D call uncertain. The germline V and J ends were trimmed by 2 bases and 0 bases, with 7 bases remaining between them. The CDR3 length is 14 residues. Germline CDR1 and CDR2: SGHAT and FQNNGV. CDR3 residues: CASSLHLMNTEAFF. The DNA for the CDR3 is TGTGCCAGCAGCTTACACCTTATGAACACTGAAGCTTTCTTT.

The chain recombines TRBV6-5 with TRBJ1-1; 8 positions match TRBD1. CDR1 is MNHEY and CDR2 is SVGAGI in the germline V gene. Trimming removed 7 bases from V and 0 bases from J; junction bases left unmatched: 7. CDR3 length: 15 amino acids. CDR3 amino acids: CASNRGIKVNTEAFF. The CDR3 coding sequence is TGTGCCAGCAACAGGGGGATAAAGGTGAACACTGAAGCTTTCTTT.

This clone has only a few counts. V is TRBV4-1 and J is TRBJ2-2, with 8 bases aligning to TRBD1. The CDR3 spans 16 residues. Losses at the gene ends were 3 bases for V and 4 bases for J; bases not matched to a gene: 7. CDR1 and CDR2 (germline): MGHRA, YSYEKL. CDR3 nucleotides: TGCGCCAGCAGCCACGGCAGGGGGCGGGCCACCGGGGAGCTGTTTTTT. It codes for CASSHGRGRATGELFF.

The chain has TRBV3-1 (or the pseudogene TRBV3-2) and TRBJ1-2; D remains ambiguous. The CDR3 runs 14 residues. V lost 4 bases, J lost 4 bases, and 13 bases lay in between. Germline loops: CDR1 LGHDT, CDR2 YNNKEL (reference sequence). The CDR3 nucleotides read TGTGCCAGCAGCCCCCGCTCGACGGGCTATGGCTACACCTTC. Its translation: CASSPRSTGYGYTF.

The chain couples TRBV10-3 to TRBJ2-4, with a possible D match to TRBD2 (5 bases). Germline V gene data show CDR1 as ENHRY and CDR2 as SYGVKD. The CDR3 runs 14 residues. V lost 2 bases, J lost 3 bases, and 8 bases lay in between. This CDR3 reads CAISEREGKNIQYF. Written as DNA, the CDR3 is TGTGCCATCAGTGAGCGGGAAGGCAAAAACATTCAGTACTTC.

This sequence joins TRBV6-5 and TRBJ1-1; D ambiguous. Trimming took off 0 bases at V and 8 bases at J, with 10 bases between the two ends. This CDR3 region has 13 residues. Germline V gene sequence: CDR1 MNHEY, CDR2 SVGAGI. As DNA, the CDR3 is TGTGCCAGCAGTTACTCGAGTGTCGGGGAAGCTTTCTTT. It translates to CASSYSSVGEAFF.

CDR3 nucleotides: TGTGCCAGCAGCTTTTTAGGGGCCGAGCAGTACTTC. It yields the protein CASSFLGAEQYF. The chain carries TRBV7-3 and TRBJ2-7, with a tentative D call TRBD1 (5 bases). CDR1 and CDR2 from the germline V gene are SGHTA and FQGTGA. Trimming shortened V by 3 bases and J by 6 bases, and 9 bases separated the two germline ends. This CDR3 spans 12 amino acids.

The rearrangement uses TRBV5-6 and TRBJ2-7, with TRBD1 matching 7 bases. The CDR3 has 14 amino acids. V trimming: 7 bases; J trimming: 3 bases; junction bases outside the gene matches: 10. CDR1 is SGHDT, CDR2 YYEEEE, per germline. The CDR3 loop is CASAPGQRLYEQYF. The DNA of the CDR3 is TGTGCCAGCGCCCCGGGACAGAGACTCTACGAGCAGTACTTC.

This sequence joins TRBV19 and TRBJ1-5; tentative D call: TRBD1 (5 bases). Germline V gives CDR1 LNHDA, CDR2 SQIVND (reference sequence). The V and J ends lost 3 bases and 5 bases respectively, with 17 bases between them. CDR3 length equals 16 residues. The CDR3 region has the DNA TGTGCCAGTAGTATCCTCACCGGGACCGGAGATCAGCCCCAGCATTTT. It codes for CASSILTGTGDQPQHF.

This clone has only one observation. The V gene is TRBV12-3 or TRBV12-4, the J gene TRBJ1-4; a weak D match, TRBD1 (5 bases). CDR3 length equals 13 residues. The V and J ends lost 6 bases and 8 bases respectively, with 13 bases between them. CDR3 sequence: CASSPSGAEKLFF. CDR3 nucleotides: TGTGCCAGCAGCCCGTCTGGGGCGGAAAAACTGTTTTTT.

As concerns this clone: At one boundary the junction diverges from the germline segment, which might be a read error. The chain joins TRBV7-8 to TRBJ1-2; 7 nucleotides match TRBD1. Germline lookup yields CDR1 SGHVS and CDR2 FQNEAQ. The CDR3 extends over 15 amino acids. CDR3 nucleotide sequence: TGTGCCAGCAGCTTCACGCGGGACAGTAACAATGGCTACACCTTC. It encodes CASSFTRDSNNGYTF.

The V call is TRBV7-8, the J call TRBJ2-2; D is possibly TRBD1 (6 bases). The V end lost 5 bases, the J end lost 9 bases, and 19 bases lay between the germline ends. The CDR3 has 15 residues. Germline lookup yields CDR1 SGHVS and CDR2 FQNEAQ. CDR3 loop: CASSPLSQGPWELFF. The CDR3 DNA follows: TGTGCCAGCAGCCCCCTATCACAGGGCCCCTGGGAGCTGTTTTTT.

The gene calls are TRBV2 and TRBJ1-1; 9 bases align to TRBD1. CDR3 length: 16 amino acids. Per the germline V gene, CDR1 is SNHLY and CDR2 is FYNNEI. Trimming cost V 3 bases and J 6 bases; bases outside gene matches: 11. For the CDR3, the DNA is TGTGCCAGCAGTGAGGACAGGGGTCCCCCAGGCGCTGAAGCTTTCTTT. Translation gives CASSEDRGPPGAEAFF.

V and J are TRBV7-3 and TRBJ2-2; 11 nucleotides agree with TRBD2. Germline CDR1 reads SGHTA; CDR2 reads FQGTGA. This CDR3 is 17 amino acids long. V shed 1 base and J 5 bases; nucleotides not matched to a gene: 6. The CDR3 bases are TGTGCCAGCAGCTTAATGGGGCTAGCGGGAGGAACCGGGGAGCTGTTTTTT. Translation gives CASSLMGLAGGTGELFF.

V gene TRBV7-3 combines with J gene TRBJ2-2; unclear D gene. V lost 4 bases, J lost 6 bases, and 15 bases lay in between. There are 15 residues in the CDR3. The germline V gene has CDR1 SGHTA and CDR2 FQGTGA. Here the CDR3 DNA reads TGTGCCAGCAGCTCCGGATCGTGGTCCCCCGGGGAGCTGTTTTTT. Translated, it gives CASSSGSWSPGELFF.

The sample holds one count of this clone. The V call is TRBV28, the J call TRBJ2-2; tentative D call: TRBD2 (6 bases). Germline CDR1 is MDHEN and CDR2 is SYDVKM. The V end lost 4 bases, the J end lost 13 bases, and 13 bases lay between the germline ends. The CDR3 loop spans 12 amino acids. In DNA, the CDR3 is TGTGCCAGCAGTTACGGGACTCGGGGGCTGTTTTTT. This gives the protein CASSYGTRGLFF.

This clone was seen just once. This sequence joins TRBV19 and TRBJ2-1; TRBD1 agrees at 7 bases. Germline V gives CDR1 LNHDA, CDR2 SQIVND (reference sequence). With V trimmed by 0 bases and J by 1 base, 9 bases remained unmatched. The CDR3 is 18 amino acids. CDR3 coding DNA: TGTGCCAGTAGTATAGATTTGAACAGGGGAAGGTCCTACAATGAGCAGTTCTTC. Protein product: CASSIDLNRGRSYNEQFF.